The clone carrying this TCR beta chain has just one count. What it binds is not known. These data come from a study of CD8+ T cells in alopecia areata. Points from the study as a whole: Lesional scalp, notably in alopecia totalis/universalis, had clonality above that of normal scalp.

Across a handful of patients, CD4+ cells underwent sorting into CD25+CD127- cells. Investigators isolated RNA and reverse transcribed it into cDNA to act as the sequencing template. Sequencing was performed with immunoSEQ multiplex PCR; in TCRdb, only in-frame clones are kept and a portion is missing. The sample holds fewer than 40,000 clones, roughly half seen once. The clonotype originates from a human donor with alopecia areata. Sequenced input: CD4+ Tregs sorted from blood.

Written as DNA, the CDR3 is TGTGCCAGCAGCTTAAGCCCACGCGAAGGGACAGGCCGAAATGGCTACACCTTC. As protein: CASSLSPREGTGRNGYTF. The chain joins TRBV7-2 to TRBJ1-2; 8 nucleotides match TRBD1. Trimming took 2 bases from V and 6 from J; bases not matched to a gene: 17. CDR3 length equals 18 residues. Germline V gene sequence: CDR1 SGHTA, CDR2 FQGNSA. The full variable domain, with the rest looked up from reference TRBV7-2 and TRBJ1-2, is GAGVSQSPSNKVTEKGKDVELRCDPISGHTALYWYRQSLGQGLEFLIYFQGNSAPDKSGLPSDRFSAERTGGSVSTLTIQRTQQEDSAVYLCASSLSPREGTGRNGYTFGSGTRLTVV.